This is a list of T cell receptor beta chains from one sample in a study of T cell responses to AZD1222 COVID-19 vaccine. Using immunoSEQ multiplex PCR, the repertoire was profiled, and TCRdb retains in-frame clones only, with some absent. The table records around 160,000 clones, approximately 91% of them present only once. The sample here was peripheral blood, taken 28 days after the second AZD1222 dose. The receptors shown here come from an adult who received the AZD1222 COVID-19 vaccine. Both conserved end residues are trimmed from each CDR3. Fields, in order: clone size, V gene, CDR3 protein. Where a row states a size, it is once, few, many or the class of an expanded clone; other rows omit it.

clone size: .
V gene: TRBV5-1
CDR3 protein: ASRSGTGGSGEKLF

clone size: once
V gene: TRBV9
CDR3 protein: ASSVDPGWGNTIY

clone size: .
V gene: TRBV6-5
CDR3 protein: ASRPLGAANYGYT

clone size: .
V gene: TRBV4-1
CDR3 protein: ASSALGRTSNQPQH

clone size: .
V gene: TRBV24-1
CDR3 protein: ATSDKPGQKLTNYGYT

clone size: .
V gene: TRBV7-8
CDR3 protein: ASSLDRVSNQPQH

clone size: .
V gene: TRBV4-1
CDR3 protein: ASSPWGGPPDGPLH

clone size: .
V gene: TRBV7-9
CDR3 protein: ASSLWGDQPQH

clone size: .
V gene: TRBV5-6
CDR3 protein: ASSGMTEAVGGSYEQY

clone size: .
V gene: TRBV5-1
CDR3 protein: ASSPTGAVPPGYT

clone size: .
V gene: TRBV5-4
CDR3 protein: ASRPPGEDTQY

clone size: .
V gene: TRBV27
CDR3 protein: ASSFLTTTGNNSPLH

clone size: .
V gene: TRBV27
CDR3 protein: ASSLWYGGGTDTQY

clone size: .
V gene: TRBV27
CDR3 protein: ASSLLGPGTGNGYT

clone size: once
V gene: TRBV7-9
CDR3 protein: ASSSGQINQPQH

clone size: .
V gene: TRBV9
CDR3 protein: ASSAGFANTGELF

clone size: .
V gene: TRBV3-1/TRBV3-2
CDR3 protein: ASRPRTGLNTEAF

clone size: .
V gene: TRBV19
CDR3 protein: ASRLTPINQPQH

clone size: .
V gene: TRBV12-5
CDR3 protein: ASGRGDIIEVGQY

clone size: .
V gene: TRBV7-8
CDR3 protein: ASSLARRNYGYT

clone size: .
V gene: TRBV4-1
CDR3 protein: ASSQLAANTYEQY

clone size: .
V gene: TRBV5-1
CDR3 protein: ASSLPGSQGYT

clone size: .
V gene: TRBV24-1
CDR3 protein: ATSDLYGDFSQETQY

clone size: .
V gene: TRBV7-9
CDR3 protein: ASSLGTASVNTGELF

clone size: .
V gene: TRBV18
CDR3 protein: ASSPQGSSYEQY

clone size: once
V gene: TRBV5-1
CDR3 protein: ASSSKRGPTGELF

clone size: .
V gene: TRBV2
CDR3 protein: ASSETGVNTEAF

clone size: .
V gene: TRBV6-1
CDR3 protein: ASSERSTVLSYEQY

clone size: .
V gene: TRBV12-5
CDR3 protein: ASGLPPVEGPGGELF

clone size: .
V gene: TRBV19
CDR3 protein: ASSMGLANEQF

clone size: .
V gene: TRBV2
CDR3 protein: ASKGTVESPLH